This passage covers 31 T cell receptor beta chains from one sample sequenced in a study of cytomegalovirus exposure and HLA in healthy donors. The PCR had 60 Vbeta and 13 Jbeta primers. The repertoire was sequenced with immunoSEQ multiplex PCR; TCRdb's copy has only in-frame clones and lacks some. The sample includes under 150,000 clones, about 78% seen only once; the top ten take less than 3%. The sample taken for sequencing was PBMCs. The source is a male donor in good health and CMV-seronegative.

The chain carries TRBV29-1 and TRBJ1-2, with D possibly matching TRBD1 (6 bases). The CDR3 length is 14 residues. Trimming stripped 5 bases from V and 6 bases from J, with 19 bases between. Per germline, CDR1 SQVTM and CDR2 ANQGSEA. The CDR3: CSVLGGTGRDGYTF. The CDR3 DNA sequence: TGCAGCGTTTTAGGGGGTACAGGGCGCGATGGCTACACCTTC.

This chain joins TRBV5-1 and TRBJ1-1; D remains ambiguous. Germline V gives CDR1 SGHRS, CDR2 YFSETQ. V was trimmed by 2 bases and J by 5 bases, leaving 22 bases between them. This CDR3 has 17 residues. CDR3 in DNA: TGCGCCAGCAGCTTCTTGGGAACTTCTAGGAGGTGGACTGAAGCTTTCTTT. It codes for CASSFLGTSRRWTEAFF.

V is TRBV27 and J is TRBJ1-1, with TRBD1 identical over 10 bases. The CDR3 runs 20 residues. Germline V gene sequence: CDR1 MNHEY, CDR2 SMNVEV (reference sequence). The V segment lost 1 base and the J segment 0 bases; nucleotides outside the gene matches: 14. For the CDR3, the DNA is TGTGCCAGCAGTTTATGGGGACGGACAGGGGGTTACTACATGAACACTGAAGCTTTCTTT. Amino acids: CASSLWGRTGGYYMNTEAFF.

This clone was seen a handful of times. V usage is TRBV7-9 and J usage is TRBJ2-2; 11 nucleotides agree with TRBD1. V lost 7 bases and J lost 3; bases outside the gene matches: 4. Germline loops: CDR1 SEHNR, CDR2 FQNEAQ (reference sequence). The CDR3 is made up of 15 amino acids. The CDR3 reads CASNPGQGDTGELFF. The CDR3 DNA reads TGTGCCAGCAACCCGGGACAGGGGGACACCGGGGAGCTGTTTTTT. Together with reference TRBV7-9 and TRBJ2-2, the CDR3 gives the full variable domain: DTGVSQNPRHKITKRGQNVTFRCDPISEHNRLYWYRQTLGQGPEFLTYFQNEAQLEKSRLLSDRFSAERPKGSFSTLEIQRTEQGDSAMYLCASNPGQGDTGELFFGEGSRLTVL.

This chain joins TRBV6-6 and TRBJ2-7; D perhaps matches TRBD1 (5 bases). Trimming cost V 2 bases and J 0 bases, with 14 bases left between them. From germline, CDR1 is MNHNY and CDR2 SVGAGI (reference sequence). The CDR3 runs 16 residues. The CDR3 nucleotides read TGTGCCAGCAGTTACGTCCCAGGGAATCCCTCCTACGAGCAGTACTTC. It yields the protein CASSYVPGNPSYEQYF.

The rearrangement links TRBV11-3 to TRBJ1-1, with no clear D. Deletions cut 6 bases from V and 4 bases from J, with 6 bases between. This CDR3 has 11 residues. Germline V gene sequence: CDR1 SGHNT, CDR2 YENEEA. The CDR3 bases are TGTGCCAGCAGTAGCTCCACTGAAGCTTTCTTT. It specifies CASSSSTEAFF.

The chain has TRBV5-4 and TRBJ1-5, with 7 positions matching TRBD1. There are 15 residues in the CDR3. With 4 bases clipped from V and 11 bases from J, the junction kept 15 bases outside the gene matches. Germline V lookup: CDR1 SGHNT, CDR2 YYREEE (reference sequence). CDR3 loop: CASSRMGDSLRAQHF. The CDR3 DNA follows: TGTGCCAGCAGCCGCATGGGGGACAGCCTTAGGGCCCAGCATTTT.

This clone was observed a handful of times. The chain is built from TRBV5-1 and TRBJ2-7; 7 nucleotides agree with TRBD2. Germline trimming cut 4 bases from V and 5 bases from J; bases unmatched to any gene: 12. The CDR3 consists of 15 residues. The V gene's germline CDR1 is SGHRS and CDR2 YFSETQ. The CDR3 is CASSLEVGGYDEQYF. CDR3 sequence (DNA): TGCGCCAGCAGCCTCGAGGTGGGAGGGTACGACGAGCAGTACTTC.

The chain couples TRBV6-5 to TRBJ2-6, with a weak D call TRBD1 (7 bases). Trimming pared 6 bases from V and 1 base from J, leaving 10 bases between. The CDR3 covers 15 residues. From germline, CDR1 is MNHEY and CDR2 SVGAGI. The CDR3 nucleotides read TGTGCCAGCAGGCGGGACAGTTCTGGGGCCAACGTCCTGACTTTC. Amino acids: CASRRDSSGANVLTF.

In this sample, this clone turned up a few times. V and J are TRBV30 and TRBJ1-3; D is unclear. This CDR3 contains 14 residues. Germline values: CDR1 GTSNPN, CDR2 SVGIG (reference sequence). V lost 0 bases to trimming and J lost 0 bases, with 6 bases between them. Written as DNA, the CDR3 is TGTGCCTGGAGTGTGGGGAGCTCTGGAAACACCATATATTTT. It specifies CAWSVGSSGNTIYF.

The chain carries TRBV7-3 and TRBJ2-3; D is ambiguous. This CDR3 has 14 residues. With 5 bases removed from V and 4 bases from J, the gap between germline ends came to 13 bases. In germline, CDR1 is SGHTA, CDR2 FQGTGA. CDR3 sequence (DNA): TGTGCCAGCAGCATGGCAGGTTGGGCAGATACGCAGTATTTT. Translating it yields CASSMAGWADTQYF.

The chain employs TRBV13 and TRBJ1-1; the match to TRBD1 covers 7 bases. V gave up 5 bases and J gave up 4 bases; unmatched junction bases: 4. CDR3 length equals 13 residues. Germline V gives CDR1 PRHDT, CDR2 FYEKMQ (reference sequence). This CDR3 reads CASSPQGGTEAFF. In DNA form, the CDR3 reads TGTGCCAGCAGCCCGCAGGGGGGCACTGAAGCTTTCTTT.

The chain has TRBV9 and TRBJ2-7, with TRBD1 as a possible D gene (6 bases). The CDR3 consists of 15 residues. Trimming left V 3 bases short and J 0 bases short, with 13 bases between. Looked up from germline, CDR1 is SGDLS and CDR2 is YYNGEE. The CDR3 protein is CASSADDRRSYEQYF. CDR3 nucleotides: TGTGCCAGCAGCGCCGATGACAGGCGCTCCTACGAGCAGTACTTC.

This chain uses TRBV7-2 with TRBJ1-6; D perhaps matches TRBD1 (6 bases). Germline loops: CDR1 SGHTA, CDR2 FQGNSA. Trimming took 0 bases from V and 3 from J, leaving 9 bases between them. The CDR3 has 16 residues. Written as DNA, the CDR3 is TGTGCCAGCAGCTTAGCGACAGGACACTATAATTCACCCCTCCACTTT. It yields the protein CASSLATGHYNSPLHF.

J is TRBJ1-1 and V is TRBV13; tentative D call: TRBD1 (5 bases). CDR3 length: 13 amino acids. Germline V gene data show CDR1 as PRHDT and CDR2 as FYEKMQ (reference sequence). V lost 4 bases and J lost 10, with 16 bases in between. CDR3 amino acids: CASSSRARWAAFF. The CDR3 DNA follows: TGTGCCAGCAGCTCCAGGGCCCGCTGGGCAGCTTTCTTT.

This chain links TRBV9 with TRBJ1-2, with D tentatively TRBD1 (6 bases). This CDR3 has 14 residues. CDR1 and CDR2 (germline): SGDLS, YYNGEE. With 0 bases removed from V and 5 bases from J, the gap between germline ends came to 11 bases. CDR3: CASSVVGAGYGYTF. The CDR3 DNA is TGTGCCAGCAGCGTAGTGGGGGCCGGTTATGGCTACACCTTC. The variable domain in full, completed from reference TRBV9 and TRBJ1-2, reads DSGVTQTPKHLITATGQRVTLRCSPRSGDLSVYWYQQSLDQGLQFLIQYYNGEERAKGNILERFSAQQFPDLHSELNLSSLELGDSALYFCASSVVGAGYGYTFGSGTRLTVV.

This chain links TRBV5-1 with TRBJ2-3; tentatively, D is TRBD1 (6 bases). Germline CDR1 and CDR2: SGHRS and YFSETQ. Trimming removed 4 bases at V and 5 bases at J, with 17 bases between. The CDR3 sequence is 15 residues long. The CDR3 spells CASSPGTLLGDTQYF. DNA of the CDR3: TGCGCCAGCAGCCCCGGGACACTCCTAGGAGATACGCAGTATTTT. The entire variable domain, with the rest obtained from reference TRBV5-1 and TRBJ2-3, is as follows: KAGVTQTPRYLIKTRGQQVTLSCSPISGHRSVSWYQQTPGQGLQFLFEYFSETQRNKGNFPGRFSGRQFSNSRSEMNVSTLELGDSALYLCASSPGTLLGDTQYFGPGTRLTVL.

V gene TRBV7-3 combines with J gene TRBJ2-4, with 9 positions matching TRBD1. Germline trimming cut 2 bases from V and 7 bases from J; bases unmatched to any gene: 0. The CDR3 consists of 13 residues. Germline loops: CDR1 SGHTA, CDR2 FQGTGA. DNA of the CDR3: TGTGCCAGCAGCTTAGGGACAGGGAACATTCAGTACTTC. It translates to CASSLGTGNIQYF.

The chain couples TRBV4-1 to TRBJ1-1; D is undetermined. This CDR3 contains 15 residues. Germline V gene sequence: CDR1 MGHRA, CDR2 YSYEKL. Trimming removed 2 bases at V and 8 bases at J, with 18 bases between. The DNA of the CDR3 is TGCGCCAGCAGCCAATCTGGACTCGTGCGGTCGGAAGCTTTCTTT. The encoded protein is CASSQSGLVRSEAFF.

With respect to this clone: Other DNA sequences in the sample encode the same CDR3. The rearrangement links TRBV15 to TRBJ1-5; the match to TRBD1 covers 11 bases. Germline CDR1 and CDR2: LNHNV and YYDKDF (reference sequence). The CDR3 spans 19 residues. With 0 bases clipped from V and 0 bases from J, the junction kept 7 bases outside the gene matches. The CDR3 DNA reads TGTGCCACCAGCAGAGACAGGGACAGGGGGATCTATAGCAATCAGCCCCAGCATTTT. Its protein product is CATSRDRDRGIYSNQPQHF.

The chain has TRBV6-6 and TRBJ2-3, with 9 bases fitting TRBD2. V was pared by 10 bases and J by 1 base, with 3 bases of the junction left unmatched. The germline V gene has CDR1 MNHNY and CDR2 SVGAGI (reference sequence). The CDR3 loop spans 13 amino acids. The CDR3 sequence: CATWTSGTDTQYF. The CDR3 DNA sequence: TGTGCCACCTGGACTAGCGGCACAGATACGCAGTATTTT.

Notes on this clone: This same CDR3 is encoded by further DNA sequences in the sample. V is TRBV27 and J is TRBJ1-1, with D hard to call. Trimming left V 2 bases short and J 1 base short, with 8 bases between. Germline V gene data show CDR1 as MNHEY and CDR2 as SMNVEV (reference sequence). There are 14 residues in the CDR3. The CDR3 nucleotides read TGTGCCAGCAGTTTAGGGCAGAGGAACACTGAAGCTTTCTTT. It yields the protein CASSLGQRNTEAFF.

The rearrangement joins TRBV6-5 to TRBJ2-2; the D is unclear. Trimming took 6 bases from V and 11 from J, leaving 10 bases between them. In germline, CDR1 is MNHEY, CDR2 SVGAGI. The CDR3 loop spans 11 amino acids. The CDR3 loop reads CASSRLEELFF. The CDR3 DNA is TGTGCCAGCAGCCGACTCGAAGAGCTGTTTTTT.

This sequence joins TRBV7-2 and TRBJ2-2, with D perhaps matching TRBD1 (6 bases). Trimming left V 3 bases short and J 0 bases short, with 11 bases between. CDR1 is SGHTA and CDR2 is FQGNSA in the germline V gene. CDR3 length: 16 residues. CDR3 in amino acids: CASSFDRIANTGELFF. The CDR3, as DNA: TGTGCCAGCAGCTTCGACAGGATCGCGAACACCGGGGAGCTGTTTTTT. Full variable domain (remainder filled in from reference TRBV7-2 and TRBJ2-2): GAGVSQSPSNKVTEKGKDVELRCDPISGHTALYWYRQSLGQGLEFLIYFQGNSAPDKSGLPSDRFSAERTGGSVSTLTIQRTQQEDSAVYLCASSFDRIANTGELFFGEGSRLTVL.

The CDR3 nucleotides are TGTGCCAGCAGCTTGGAGGGGCGAACTAATGAAAAACTGTTTTTT. Residues: CASSLEGRTNEKLFF. The gene calls are TRBV5-4 and TRBJ1-4, with D tentatively TRBD1 (5 bases). V was shortened by 0 bases and J by 1 base, with 7 bases between the two germline ends. The germline V gene has CDR1 SGHNT and CDR2 YYREEE (reference sequence). The CDR3 has 15 amino acids.

The CDR3 nucleotides are TGTGCCAGCAGCTCGGGACAGGGGGTCCCGGCCTACGAGCAGTACTTC. Its protein is CASSSGQGVPAYEQYF. The J gene is TRBJ2-7, the V gene TRBV13; 11 bases are shared with TRBD1. Trimming removed 4 bases from V and 2 bases from J; junction bases left unmatched: 7. Germline assignment: CDR1 PRHDT and CDR2 FYEKMQ (reference sequence). The CDR3 extends over 16 amino acids.

The chain employs TRBV5-1 and TRBJ1-2, with a weak D call TRBD1 (5 bases). Between the trimmed V and J ends, which lost 3 bases and 4 bases, there was a span of 13 bases. The CDR3 totals 14 residues. CDR1 and CDR2 (germline): SGHRS, YFSETQ. The CDR3 coding sequence is TGCGCCAGCAGCTCGGGGGTGGTCCGCTATGGCTACACCTTC. Its translation: CASSSGVVRYGYTF.

This sequence joins TRBV2 and TRBJ2-7; 7 nucleotides align to TRBD1. J was trimmed by 0 bases and V by 8 bases; bases with no gene match: 4. This CDR3 has 13 amino acids. CDR1 and CDR2 (germline): SNHLY, FYNNEI. CDR3 region: CASSRDSSYEQYF. Written as DNA, the CDR3 is TGTGCCAGCTCCAGGGACAGCTCCTACGAGCAGTACTTC.

This clone was counted once. The chain combines TRBV6-6 with TRBJ2-2, with a tentative D call TRBD2 (6 bases). The CDR3 is 14 residues long. The V gene lost 3 bases and the J gene lost 4 bases, with 9 bases spanning the gap. Germline V lookup: CDR1 MNHNY, CDR2 SVGAGI (reference sequence). The CDR3 DNA reads as TGTGCCAGCAGTTATTCCGGGGGCACCGGGGAGCTGTTTTTT. It specifies CASSYSGGTGELFF.

Concerning this clone itself: The junction departs from germline at one end; a sequencing error may be responsible. The V gene is TRBV4-3, the J gene TRBJ1-2; 12 nucleotides align to TRBD1. The germline gives CDR1 LGHNA, CDR2 YSLEER. This CDR3 is 15 amino acids long. The CDR3 sequence: CASSHLGQGARGYPF. Written as DNA, the CDR3 is TGCGCCAGCAGCCATCTGGGACAGGGGGCGCGAGGCTACCCCTTC.

The chain uses TRBV30 and TRBJ1-5; TRBD1 aligns across 7 bases. Trimming took 4 bases from V and 4 from J; bases not matched to a gene: 4. In germline, CDR1 is GTSNPN, CDR2 SVGIG (reference sequence). The CDR3 has 13 amino acids. For the CDR3, the DNA is TGTGCCTGGACTACGGGACAGAATCAGCCCCAGCATTTT. It is translated as CAWTTGQNQPQHF.